The 18 T cell receptor beta chains below all came from one sample that was sequenced in a study of cytomegalovirus exposure and HLA in healthy donors. Measured with immunoSEQ multiplex PCR; TCRdb has only the in-frame clones, and not every one. The sample includes around 160,000 clones, more than 70% of them seen just once. The source material was PBMCs. Receptors originate from a man aged 18 to 30 in good health and CMV-seronegative.

The V gene is TRBV5-4, the J gene TRBJ1-1, with 7 nucleotides matching TRBD1. The CDR3 runs 16 residues. CDR1 is SGHNT, CDR2 YYREEE, per germline (reference sequence). The V gene end was trimmed by 0 bases and the J gene end by 2 bases; junction bases not matched to a gene: 7. The CDR3 region has the DNA TGTGCCAGCAGCTTGGCCCCGACAGGGACCAACACTGAAGCTTTCTTT. Translation gives CASSLAPTGTNTEAFF.

The V call is TRBV29-1, the J call TRBJ1-2, with D perhaps TRBD1 (5 bases). V was cut by 7 bases and J by 0 bases, with 18 bases left in between. This CDR3 has 15 residues. From germline, CDR1 is SQVTM and CDR2 ANQGSEA. CDR3 protein: CSAGNRDYANYGYTF. In DNA form, the CDR3 reads TGCAGCGCCGGAAACCGGGACTATGCTAACTATGGCTACACCTTC.

The chain couples TRBV30 to TRBJ2-2; 7 nucleotides line up with TRBD1. The germline CDR1 and CDR2 sequences are GTSNPN and SVGIG (reference sequence). The V and J ends lost 5 bases and 4 bases, in that order; junction bases with no gene match: 7. The CDR3 is 14 residues long. The CDR3, as DNA: TGTGCCTGGGGCAGACAGGGCGGCACCGGGGAGCTGTTTTTT. The encoded protein is CAWGRQGGTGELFF.

The J gene is TRBJ1-2, the V gene TRBV18; D not resolved. Germline values: CDR1 KGHSH, CDR2 LQKENI. The CDR3 sequence is 15 residues long. Between the trimmed V and J ends, which lost 2 bases and 7 bases, there was a span of 17 bases. The CDR3 reads CASSPRQSGAGGYTF. The CDR3 nucleotides are TGTGCCAGCTCACCAAGACAATCCGGCGCGGGTGGCTACACCTTC.

This chain uses TRBV15 with TRBJ2-5; a weak D match, TRBD2 (5 bases). This CDR3 comprises 14 residues. Trimming took off 0 bases at V and 4 bases at J, with 9 bases between the two ends. From germline, CDR1 is LNHNV and CDR2 YYDKDF (reference sequence). The CDR3 DNA sequence: TGTGCCACCAGCAGAGAGGGAGAGGGAGAGACCCAGTACTTC. Residues: CATSREGEGETQYF.

V is TRBV28 and J is TRBJ1-1, with D possibly matching TRBD1 (6 bases). From germline, CDR1 is MDHEN and CDR2 SYDVKM. This CDR3 has 13 residues. V was trimmed by 5 bases and J by 10 bases, leaving 17 bases between them. The CDR3 is CASSITGIRAAFF. In nucleotides, the CDR3 is TGTGCCAGCAGTATCACAGGGATAAGAGCAGCTTTCTTT.

In nucleotides, the CDR3 is TGTGCCAGCAGCTTTATTGGGACAGGAGCCTACCCGAACACAGATACGCAGTATTTT. Protein sequence: CASSFIGTGAYPNTDTQYF. V usage is TRBV7-9 and J usage is TRBJ2-3; 8 bases fit TRBD1. The CDR3 runs to 19 residues. With 3 bases clipped from V and 2 bases from J, the junction kept 16 bases outside the gene matches. Germline CDR1 SEHNR, CDR2 FQNEAQ (reference sequence). The complete variable domain, with remaining parts taken from reference TRBV7-9 and TRBJ2-3, reads DTGVSQNPRHKITKRGQNVTFRCDPISEHNRLYWYRQTLGQGPEFLTYFQNEAQLEKSRLLSDRFSAERPKGSFSTLEIQRTEQGDSAMYLCASSFIGTGAYPNTDTQYFGPGTRLTVL.

The V call is TRBV7-8, the J call TRBJ1-2, with D perhaps TRBD1 (5 bases). The CDR3 spans 15 residues. Germline V gene data show CDR1 as SGHVS and CDR2 as FQNEAQ. Trimming took off 3 bases at V and 8 bases at J, with 19 bases between the two ends. The CDR3 loop is CASSFSRQHSRGYTF. CDR3 in DNA: TGTGCCAGCAGCTTTTCACGACAGCACAGTCGGGGCTACACCTTC.

V and J are TRBV4-1 and TRBJ2-7; D perhaps matches TRBD2 (5 bases). Trimming stripped 0 bases from V and 7 bases from J, with 13 bases between. The length of the CDR3 is 14 residues. The germline CDR1 and CDR2 sequences are MGHRA and YSYEKL. CDR3 DNA: TGCGCCAGCAGCCAAGAGGAGGTCAGTCGAGAGCAGTACGTC. Amino acid sequence: CASSQEEVSREQYV.

The chain has TRBV11-2 and TRBJ2-3; 9 bases fit TRBD1. V lost 4 bases and J lost 6; bases outside the gene matches: 5. The V gene's germline CDR1 is SGHAT and CDR2 FQNNGV. The CDR3 spans 14 residues. The CDR3 reads CASSSGTGWDTQYF. CDR3 DNA: TGTGCCAGCAGCTCCGGGACAGGGTGGGATACGCAGTATTTT.

The table lists this clone with a count of one. The chain employs TRBV6-5 and TRBJ1-5; 7 bases align to TRBD1. The CDR3 is made up of 14 amino acids. Germline trimming cut 4 bases from V and 5 bases from J; bases unmatched to any gene: 5. Germline V gene data show CDR1 as MNHEY and CDR2 as SVGAGI. The CDR3 region is CASSSQTGHQPQHF. The CDR3 DNA sequence: TGTGCCAGCAGTTCCCAGACAGGGCATCAGCCCCAGCATTTT.

This clone appeared once. The chain couples TRBV5-6 to TRBJ2-3; TRBD1 agrees at 10 bases. The germline gives CDR1 SGHDT, CDR2 YYEEEE. Trimming at V came to 4 bases and at J to 4 bases, leaving 6 bases not matched to a gene. The CDR3 spans 15 residues. Here the CDR3 reads CASSTGTGVADTQYF. CDR3 sequence (DNA): TGTGCCAGCAGCACCGGGACAGGGGTTGCAGATACGCAGTATTTT.

J is TRBJ2-2 and V is TRBV4-3, with 13 positions matching TRBD2. J lost 6 bases, V lost 0 bases, and 7 bases had no gene match. CDR1 and CDR2 from the germline V gene are LGHNA and YSLEER. CDR3 length: 18 residues. CDR3 residues: CASSQELAGGPSPGELFF. The CDR3 nucleotides read TGCGCCAGCAGCCAAGAACTAGCGGGAGGGCCGAGTCCCGGGGAGCTGTTTTTT.

The rearrangement uses TRBV15 and TRBJ2-7, with 10 bases lining up with TRBD1. Germline V lookup: CDR1 LNHNV, CDR2 YYDKDF (reference sequence). This CDR3 contains 15 residues. Germline trimming cut 4 bases from V and 5 bases from J; bases unmatched to any gene: 8. The CDR3 here is CATSIKGQGSDEQYF. The CDR3 bases are TGTGCCACCAGCATAAAGGGACAGGGGAGCGACGAGCAGTACTTC.

The chain joins TRBV11-1 to TRBJ1-2; 8 bases agree with TRBD1. CDR3 size: 15 residues. The germline CDR1 and CDR2 sequences are SGHAT and FQDESV (reference sequence). V lost 1 base to trimming and J lost 8 bases; unmatched junction nucleotides: 9. CDR3 sequence reads: CASSLGGTGHGGYTF. DNA for the CDR3: TGTGCCAGCAGCTTAGGAGGGACAGGCCACGGAGGCTACACCTTC.

The rearrangement uses TRBV5-6 and TRBJ2-3; D is undetermined. CDR1 and CDR2 (germline): SGHDT, YYEEEE. V lost 1 base and J 5 bases, leaving 8 bases between the germline ends. The CDR3 extends over 13 amino acids. The CDR3 sequence: CASSLSNGDTQYF. In DNA, the CDR3 is TGTGCCAGCAGCTTGAGCAATGGAGATACGCAGTATTTT.

The V gene is TRBV5-8, the J gene TRBJ2-5, with D possibly being TRBD1 (5 bases). With 4 bases removed from V and 4 bases from J, the gap between germline ends came to 14 bases. Per germline, CDR1 SGHTS and CDR2 YDEGEE. This CDR3 has 14 residues. CDR3 DNA: TGTGCCAGCAGCCAAGGACATCAGGGAGAGACCCAGTACTTC. Translated: CASSQGHQGETQYF.

This clone has only one observation. The chain couples TRBV18 to TRBJ2-7; D not resolved. Trimming took 3 bases from V and 6 from J, leaving 21 bases between them. CDR3 length: 16 amino acids. Germline CDR1 reads KGHSH; CDR2 reads LQKENI. In DNA form, the CDR3 reads TGTGCCAGCTCACCTCGAGCTCACCCATCACTACTCGAGCAGTACTTC. Translated, it gives CASSPRAHPSLLEQYF.